These 15 T cell receptor beta chains came from one sample sequenced in a study of control samples from healthy donors and cancer patients. The data were produced by immunoSEQ multiplex PCR, yet TCRdb's version contains in-frame clones alone and is incomplete. The sample holds approximately 100,000 clones, about 84% seen once. The sequenced sample was blood. The source of these receptors is a woman aged 40-49 years in good health.

The chain employs TRBV5-1 and TRBJ2-1, with D possibly TRBD2 on 6 matching bases. V was clipped by 5 bases and J by 7 bases, with 10 bases between them. Germline CDR1 SGHRS, CDR2 YFSETQ. The CDR3 is made up of 12 amino acids. CDR3 protein: CASSLSGNEQFF. The CDR3 coding sequence is TGCGCCAGCAGTTTGAGCGGGAATGAGCAGTTCTTC.

This chain connects TRBV6-2 or TRBV6-3 to TRBJ2-5; D is perhaps TRBD1 (6 bases). Per germline, CDR1 MNHEY and CDR2 SVGEGT. V lost 5 bases, J lost 5 bases, and 15 bases lay in between. The CDR3 sequence is 14 residues long. The DNA for the CDR3 is TGTGCCAGCAGTACTTCCAGGGGTTTGGAGACCCAGTACTTC. Its protein is CASSTSRGLETQYF.

V and J are TRBV12-3 or TRBV12-4 and TRBJ1-2, with D possibly matching TRBD1 (6 bases). V was cut by 6 bases and J by 2 bases, with 10 bases left in between. This CDR3 is 13 amino acids long. CDR3: CASSPGQNYGYTF. The CDR3 region has the DNA TGTGCCAGCAGCCCCGGACAGAACTATGGCTACACCTTC.

Points on this clone: The sample has other DNA sequences that encode this CDR3 too. V usage is TRBV24-1 and J usage is TRBJ1-2; D is undetermined. Germline values: CDR1 KGHDR, CDR2 SFDVKD. The CDR3 consists of 14 residues. V gave up 1 base and J gave up 2 bases, with 7 bases separating them. The CDR3 region has the DNA TGTGCCACCAGTGATTTAACGGGGAACTATGGCTACACCTTC. It is translated as CATSDLTGNYGYTF.

This clone occurred a few times. This chain joins TRBV7-9 and TRBJ1-1; D remains ambiguous. The germline gives CDR1 SEHNR, CDR2 FQNEAQ (reference sequence). The CDR3 runs 17 residues. Trimming shortened V by 5 bases and J by 2 bases, and 21 bases separated the two germline ends. CDR3 region: CASSARPRGSVNTEAFF. Written as DNA, the CDR3 is TGTGCCAGCAGCGCGCGGCCCCGAGGGAGCGTTAACACTGAAGCTTTCTTT.

This clone was seen more than once but under ten times. The J gene is TRBJ2-1, the V gene TRBV7-2; D tentatively reads TRBD1 or TRBD2 (5 bases each). The germline CDR1 and CDR2 sequences are SGHTA and FQGNSA. CDR3 length equals 17 residues. The V gene lost 5 bases and the J gene lost 7 bases, with 24 bases spanning the gap. CDR3 sequence reads: CASSTGAGRFYGNEQFF. The CDR3 DNA follows: TGTGCCAGCAGCACCGGGGCCGGTAGGTTTTATGGGAATGAGCAGTTCTTC.

The CDR3 reads CATSSRRGDSTDTQYF. The CDR3 region has the DNA TGTGCCACCAGCAGTAGGCGGGGGGACAGCACAGATACGCAGTATTTT. The chain recombines TRBV15 with TRBJ2-3; 8 bases match TRBD2. This CDR3 contains 16 residues. The J segment lost 0 bases and the V segment lost 3 bases, leaving 5 bases of the junction unmatched. Germline CDR1 and CDR2: LNHNV and YYDKDF (reference sequence).

The rearrangement links TRBV7-2 to TRBJ2-3, with 8 positions matching TRBD2. CDR1 is SGHTA, CDR2 FQGNSA, per germline. The CDR3 consists of 15 residues. The V gene end was trimmed by 1 base and the J gene end by 7 bases; junction bases not matched to a gene: 7. CDR3 region: CASSLVEAGGNTQYF. The CDR3 nucleotides are TGTGCCAGCAGCTTAGTGGAGGCGGGAGGAAATACGCAGTATTTT.

The sample holds one count of this clone. The CDR3 reads CASSLTPGVGNTIYF. Here the CDR3 DNA reads TGTGCCAGCAGCTTAACCCCAGGGGTTGGAAACACCATATATTTT. The genes are TRBV7-3 and TRBJ1-3; the D gene is possibly TRBD1 (6 bases). The V gene lost 0 bases and the J gene lost 3 bases, with 9 bases spanning the gap. CDR3 length equals 15 residues. CDR1 SGHTA and CDR2 FQGTGA come from the germline V gene.

Of note for this clone: At one end the junction does not follow the germline gene, possibly because of a read error. The chain couples TRBV3-1 (or the pseudogene TRBV3-2) to TRBJ1-4, with D possibly being TRBD1 (5 bases). Germline loops: CDR1 LGHDT, CDR2 YNNKEL (reference sequence). The CDR3 length is 16 residues. As DNA, the CDR3 is TGTGCCAGCAGCCGTCCCAGGGCCCCACCTAAGGAAAAACTGTTTTTT. This codes for CASSRPRAPPKEKLFF.

This clone has a single count. V is TRBV20-1 and J is TRBJ1-2; D ambiguous. CDR3 length: 11 amino acids. From germline, CDR1 is DFQATT and CDR2 SNEGSKA (reference sequence). The ends were cut back, 8 bases at V and 6 bases at J, with 13 bases in the middle. The CDR3 here is CSLSGFHGYTF. The CDR3 bases are TGCAGTCTATCAGGCTTCCATGGCTACACCTTC.

The chain uses TRBV5-5 and TRBJ1-1; no reliable D call. The germline V gene encodes CDR1 SGHKS and CDR2 YYEKEE (reference sequence). This CDR3 comprises 15 residues. Trimming stripped 0 bases from V and 0 bases from J, with 9 bases between. This CDR3 is CASSLVPGLNTEAFF. Here the CDR3 DNA reads TGTGCCAGCAGCTTGGTTCCGGGATTGAACACTGAAGCTTTCTTT.

The CDR3 region has the DNA TGTGCCAGCAGTTACTCGTGGAGCGGGGGGGACTACAATGAGCAGTTCTTC. Its translation: CASSYSWSGGDYNEQFF. V usage is TRBV6-2 or TRBV6-3 and J usage is TRBJ2-1; 10 nucleotides align to TRBD2. The CDR3 extends over 17 amino acids. The V gene's germline CDR1 is MNHEY and CDR2 SVGEGT. The trim removed 0 bases at V and 3 bases at J, leaving 5 bases unmatched.

The chain combines TRBV7-2 with TRBJ2-1; D ambiguous. The CDR3 contains 15 residues. Germline V gives CDR1 SGHTA, CDR2 FQGNSA. V was trimmed by 5 bases and J by 4 bases, leaving 15 bases between them. CDR3 amino acids: CASSPNSLGYNEQFF. The DNA for the CDR3 is TGTGCCAGCAGCCCCAATAGCCTAGGTTACAATGAGCAGTTCTTC.

This chain joins TRBV12-3 or TRBV12-4 and TRBJ2-7; weak D call: TRBD1 (6 bases). The CDR3 is 13 amino acids. V shed 2 bases and J shed 7 bases, with 12 bases lying between them. The CDR3 region has the DNA TGTGCCAGCAGTTTAAGCAGGGGTGGAGAGCAGTACTTC. Its translation is CASSLSRGGEQYF.